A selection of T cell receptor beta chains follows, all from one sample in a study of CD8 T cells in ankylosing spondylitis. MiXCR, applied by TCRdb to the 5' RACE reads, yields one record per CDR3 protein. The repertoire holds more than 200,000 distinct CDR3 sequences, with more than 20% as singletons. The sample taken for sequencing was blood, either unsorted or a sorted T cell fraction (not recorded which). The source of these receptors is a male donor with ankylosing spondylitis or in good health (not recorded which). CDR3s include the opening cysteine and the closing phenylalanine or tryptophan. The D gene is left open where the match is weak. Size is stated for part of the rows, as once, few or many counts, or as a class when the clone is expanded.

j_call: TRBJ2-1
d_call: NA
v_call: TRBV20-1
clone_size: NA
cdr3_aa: CSALGKAGDEQFF
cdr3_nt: TGCAGTGCCCTTGGGAAGGCAGGTGATGAGCAGTTCTTC

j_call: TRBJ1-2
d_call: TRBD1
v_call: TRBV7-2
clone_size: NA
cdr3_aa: CASSGYRGANYGYTF
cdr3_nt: TGTGCCAGCAGCGGATACAGGGGGGCTAACTATGGCTACACCTTC

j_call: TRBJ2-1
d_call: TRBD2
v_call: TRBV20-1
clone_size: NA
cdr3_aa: CSAPGGPGHEQFF
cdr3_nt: TGCAGTGCCCCGGGGGGGCCGGGCCATGAGCAGTTCTTC

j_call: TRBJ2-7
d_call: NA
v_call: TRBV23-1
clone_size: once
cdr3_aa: CASSQGTFDEQYF
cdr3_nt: TGCGCCAGCAGTCAAGGGACGTTCGACGAGCAGTACTTC

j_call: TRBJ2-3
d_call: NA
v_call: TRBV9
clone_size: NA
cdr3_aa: CASSVARSTAPDTQYF
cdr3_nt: TGTGCCAGCAGCGTAGCCAGGTCTACCGCCCCAGATACGCAGTATTTT

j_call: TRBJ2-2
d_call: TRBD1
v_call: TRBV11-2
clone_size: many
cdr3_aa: CASSRRQGRNTGELFF
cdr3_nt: TGTGCCAGCAGCCGCAGACAGGGACGTAACACCGGGGAGCTGTTTTTT

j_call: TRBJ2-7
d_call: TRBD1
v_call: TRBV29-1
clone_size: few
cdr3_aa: CSVEVDRAHEQYF
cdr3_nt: TGCAGCGTTGAAGTTGACAGGGCCCACGAGCAGTACTTC

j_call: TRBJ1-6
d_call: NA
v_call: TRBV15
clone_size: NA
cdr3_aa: CATSRGRANSPLHF
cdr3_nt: TGTGCCACCAGCCGTGGGAGGGCTAATTCACCCCTCCACTTT

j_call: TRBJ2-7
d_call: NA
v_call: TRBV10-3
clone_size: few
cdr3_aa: CAISPKDNYEQYF
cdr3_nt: TGTGCCATCAGTCCTAAGGACAACTACGAGCAGTACTTC

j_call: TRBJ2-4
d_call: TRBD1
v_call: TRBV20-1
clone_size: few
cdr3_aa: CSAAQGTGENIQYF
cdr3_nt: TGCAGTGCTGCACAGGGGACAGGGGAAAACATTCAGTACTTC

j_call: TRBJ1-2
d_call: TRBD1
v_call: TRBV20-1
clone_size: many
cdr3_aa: CSARTGFVGYTF
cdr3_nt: TGCAGTGCAAGGACAGGGTTTGTGGGCTACACCTTC

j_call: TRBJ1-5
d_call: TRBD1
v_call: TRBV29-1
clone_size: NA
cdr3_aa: CSVAQGDQPQHF
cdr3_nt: TGCAGCGTTGCACAGGGGGATCAGCCCCAGCATTTT

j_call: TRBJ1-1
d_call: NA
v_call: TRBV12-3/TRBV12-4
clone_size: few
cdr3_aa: CASSLKGPEAFF
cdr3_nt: TGTGCCAGCAGTTTGAAAGGGCCTGAAGCTTTCTTT

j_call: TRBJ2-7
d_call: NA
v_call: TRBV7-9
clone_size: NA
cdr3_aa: CASSPIAGTMGEQYF
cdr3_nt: TGTGCCAGCAGCCCTATCGCCGGGACAATGGGCGAGCAGTACTTC

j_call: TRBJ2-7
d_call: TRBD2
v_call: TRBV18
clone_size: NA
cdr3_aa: CASSPLQGLAGYEQYF
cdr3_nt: TGTGCCAGCTCACCACTCCAGGGACTAGCGGGCTACGAGCAGTACTTC

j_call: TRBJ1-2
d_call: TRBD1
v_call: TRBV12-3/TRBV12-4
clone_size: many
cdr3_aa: CASSPRTGIGGYTF
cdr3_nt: TGTGCCAGCAGTCCAAGGACAGGGATCGGTGGCTACACCTTC

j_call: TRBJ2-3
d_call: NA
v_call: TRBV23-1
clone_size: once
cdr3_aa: CASSHSDARGGLGTDTQYF
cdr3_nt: TGCGCCAGCAGTCACTCCGACGCGAGGGGAGGTTTAGGCACAGATACGCAGTATTTT

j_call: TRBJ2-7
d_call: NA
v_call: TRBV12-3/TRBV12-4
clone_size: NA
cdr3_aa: CASSFSPGKYEQYF
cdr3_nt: TGTGCCAGCAGTTTCTCTCCAGGAAAATACGAGCAGTACTTC

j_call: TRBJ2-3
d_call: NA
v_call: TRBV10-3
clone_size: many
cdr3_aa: CAISQDRSTDTQYF
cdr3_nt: TGTGCCATCAGCCAGGACAGAAGCACAGATACGCAGTATTTT

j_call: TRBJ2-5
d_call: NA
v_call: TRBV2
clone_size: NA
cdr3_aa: CASSGGFGETQYF
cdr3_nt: TGTGCCAGCAGTGGGGGGTTCGGGGAGACCCAGTACTTC

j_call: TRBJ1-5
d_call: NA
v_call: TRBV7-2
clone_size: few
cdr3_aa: CASSLDREADQPQHF
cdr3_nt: TGTGCCAGCAGCTTAGACAGGGAGGCCGATCAGCCCCAGCATTTT

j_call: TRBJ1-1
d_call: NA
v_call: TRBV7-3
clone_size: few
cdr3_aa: CASSSADGNTEAFF
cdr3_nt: TGTGCCAGCAGCTCCGCAGACGGGAACACTGAAGCTTTCTTT

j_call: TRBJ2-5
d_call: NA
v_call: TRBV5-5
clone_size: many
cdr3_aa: CASSLYDLSEETQYF
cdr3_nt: TGTGCCAGCAGCTTGTATGATTTGTCCGAGGAGACCCAGTACTTC

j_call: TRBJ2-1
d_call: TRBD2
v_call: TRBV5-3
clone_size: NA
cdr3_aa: CAMGPGAGGVAYNEQFF
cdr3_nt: TGTGCCATGGGCCCTGGGGCGGGGGGAGTCGCCTACAATGAGCAGTTCTTC

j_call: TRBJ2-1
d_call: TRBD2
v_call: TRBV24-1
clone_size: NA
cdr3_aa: CATSERRGYYNEQFF
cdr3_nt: TGTGCCACCAGTGAAAGGCGGGGGTACTACAATGAGCAGTTCTTC

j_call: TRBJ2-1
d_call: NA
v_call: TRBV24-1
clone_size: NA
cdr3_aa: CATSDLGVNEQFF
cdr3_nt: TGTGCCACCAGTGACCTCGGGGTGAATGAGCAGTTCTTC

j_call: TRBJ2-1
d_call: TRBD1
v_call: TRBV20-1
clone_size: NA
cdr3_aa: CSAPTGGLYGEQFF
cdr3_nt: TGCAGTGCTCCGACAGGGGGATTGTACGGTGAGCAGTTCTTC

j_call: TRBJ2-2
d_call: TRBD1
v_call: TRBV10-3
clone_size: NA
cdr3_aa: CAIRSMGGQVTGELFF
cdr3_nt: TGTGCCATCAGATCGATGGGGGGACAGGTCACCGGGGAGCTGTTTTTT

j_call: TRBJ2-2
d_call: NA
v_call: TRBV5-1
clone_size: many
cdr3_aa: CASSLGGALGTGELFF
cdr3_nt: TGCGCCAGCAGCTTGGGGGGGGCGCTCGGCACCGGGGAGCTGTTTTTT

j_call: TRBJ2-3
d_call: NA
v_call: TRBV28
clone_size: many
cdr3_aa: CASSPAEGTDTQYF
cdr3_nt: TGTGCCAGCAGTCCCGCCGAGGGCACAGATACGCAGTATTTT

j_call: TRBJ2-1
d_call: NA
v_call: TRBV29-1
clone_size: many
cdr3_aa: CSVESGAPEQFF
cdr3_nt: TGCAGCGTTGAGTCAGGGGCTCCTGAGCAGTTCTTC

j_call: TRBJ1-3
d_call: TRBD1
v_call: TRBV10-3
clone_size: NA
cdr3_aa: CAISDHRGPYSGNTIYF
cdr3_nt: TGTGCCATCAGTGACCACAGGGGGCCCTACTCTGGAAACACCATATATTTT

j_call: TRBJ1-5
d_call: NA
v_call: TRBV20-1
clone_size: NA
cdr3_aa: CSASSGESNQPQHF
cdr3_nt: TGCAGTGCTAGTAGCGGGGAAAGCAATCAGCCCCAGCATTTT

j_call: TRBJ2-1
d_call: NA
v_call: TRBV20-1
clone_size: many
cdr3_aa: CSARDRHGYNEQFF
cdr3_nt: TGCAGTGCTAGAGATCGGCATGGCTACAATGAGCAGTTCTTC

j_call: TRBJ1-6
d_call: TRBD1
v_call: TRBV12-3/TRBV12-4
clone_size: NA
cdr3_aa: CASRQGEWGSPLHF
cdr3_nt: TGTGCCAGCCGCCAGGGGGAATGGGGTTCACCCCTCCACTTT